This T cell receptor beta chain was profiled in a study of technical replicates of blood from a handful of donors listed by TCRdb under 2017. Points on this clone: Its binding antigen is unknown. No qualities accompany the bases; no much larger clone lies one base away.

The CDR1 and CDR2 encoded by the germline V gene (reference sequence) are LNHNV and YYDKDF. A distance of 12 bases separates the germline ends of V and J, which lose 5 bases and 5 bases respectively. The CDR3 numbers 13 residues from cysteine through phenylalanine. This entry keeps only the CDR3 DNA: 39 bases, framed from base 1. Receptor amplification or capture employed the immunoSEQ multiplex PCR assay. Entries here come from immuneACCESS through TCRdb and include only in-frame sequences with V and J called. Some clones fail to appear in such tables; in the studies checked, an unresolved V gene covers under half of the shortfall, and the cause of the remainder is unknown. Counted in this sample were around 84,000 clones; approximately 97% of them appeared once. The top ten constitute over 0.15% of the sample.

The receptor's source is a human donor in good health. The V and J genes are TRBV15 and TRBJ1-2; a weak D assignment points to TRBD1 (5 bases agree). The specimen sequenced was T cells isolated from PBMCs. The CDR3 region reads CATSRGGWYGYTF. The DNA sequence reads TGTGCCACCAGCCGGGGGGGGTGGTATGGCTACACCTTC.